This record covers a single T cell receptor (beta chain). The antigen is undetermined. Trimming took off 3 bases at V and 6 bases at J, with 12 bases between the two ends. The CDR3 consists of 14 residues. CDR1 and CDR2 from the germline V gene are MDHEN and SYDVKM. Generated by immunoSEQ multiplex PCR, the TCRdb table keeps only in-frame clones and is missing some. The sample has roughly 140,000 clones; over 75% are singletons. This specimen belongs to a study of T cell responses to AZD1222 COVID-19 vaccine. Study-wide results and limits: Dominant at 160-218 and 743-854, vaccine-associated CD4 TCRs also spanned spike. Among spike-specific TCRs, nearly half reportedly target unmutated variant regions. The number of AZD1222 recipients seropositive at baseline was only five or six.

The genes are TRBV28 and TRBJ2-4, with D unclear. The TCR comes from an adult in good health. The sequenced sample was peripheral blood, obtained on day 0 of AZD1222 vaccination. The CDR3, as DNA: TGTGCCAGCAGTTTTTCTGGGAATAGAAACATTCAGTACTTC. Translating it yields CASSFSGNRNIQYF. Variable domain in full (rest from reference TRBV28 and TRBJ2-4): DVKVTQSSRYLVKRTGEKVFLECVQDMDHENMFWYRQDPGLGLRLIYFSYDVKMKEKGDIPEGYSVSREKKERFSLILESASTNQTSMYLCASSFSGNRNIQYFGAGTRLSVL.